This T cell receptor beta chain emerged from a study of cytomegalovirus exposure and HLA in healthy donors. Study summary: There were approximately 80 million unique TCRs (from HLA-typed donors) in an early data release. Points from the study as a whole: An assumption of roughly uniform sequencing depth across donors underlay the presence/absence analyses.

About this clone itself: Its antigen remains unidentified.

The primer mix had 60 Vbeta and 13 Jbeta primers. Here immunoSEQ multiplex PCR was the method, and the copy in TCRdb shows in-frame clones only, minus some. The sample holds 130,000 or so clones; nearly 80% are singletons and the top ten take roughly 5.9%. The TCR sequence derives from a middle-aged woman in good health and CMV-seronegative. Sequenced input: PBMCs.

CDR3 coding DNA: TGTGCCAGCAGCTACGGGGTAGCTTACGAGCAGTACTTC. Its protein is CASSYGVAYEQYF. The chain employs TRBV11-3 and TRBJ2-7; weak D call: TRBD2 (5 bases). In germline, CDR1 is SGHNT, CDR2 YENEEA. The CDR3 is 13 amino acids. V was cut by 4 bases and J by 4 bases, with 11 bases left in between.